A single sample is the source of the 18 T cell receptor beta chains below, sequenced in a study of CD8 T cells in ankylosing spondylitis. Study-level results: In ankylosing spondylitis blood, a motif of eight highly homologous TCR beta variants appeared characteristic.

TCRdb called the 5' RACE reads again in MiXCR, with one record for every CDR3 protein. The sample has around 540,000 distinct CDR3 sequences, roughly 13% seen once. Their antigens remain unidentified. Material for sequencing was blood, either unsorted or a sorted T cell fraction (not recorded which). These receptors were obtained from a male donor with ankylosing spondylitis.

V usage is TRBV20-1 and J usage is TRBJ1-3, with TRBD1 as a possible D gene (5 bases). The CDR3 covers 16 residues. Looked up from germline, CDR1 is DFQATT and CDR2 is SNEGSKA (reference sequence). Trimming pared 0 bases from V and 0 bases from J, leaving 12 bases between. The chain's CDR3 is CSARDLSDSSGNTIYF. For the CDR3, the DNA is TGCAGTGCTAGAGATCTGAGCGACAGCTCTGGAAACACCATATATTTT.

The V and J genes are TRBV27 and TRBJ1-1, with 7 bases matching TRBD1. This CDR3 contains 14 residues. Trimming took 0 bases from V and 4 from J; bases not matched to a gene: 2. CDR1 is MNHEY, CDR2 SMNVEV, per germline (reference sequence). CDR3 amino acids: CASSLSGTATEAFF. CDR3 sequence (DNA): TGTGCCAGCAGTTTATCCGGGACAGCCACTGAAGCTTTCTTT.

The J gene is TRBJ2-1, the V gene TRBV5-1; 8 bases fit TRBD2. This CDR3 is 14 amino acids long. V shed 5 bases, J shed 6 bases, and the junction held 7 bases outside the gene matches. Germline V CDR1 and CDR2: SGHRS, YFSETQ. The CDR3: CASRAGTRLNEQFF. In DNA, the CDR3 is TGCGCCAGCAGGGCCGGGACTAGACTCAATGAGCAGTTCTTC.

This clonotype was found a few times. The chain carries TRBV7-8 and TRBJ1-3, with D perhaps matching TRBD1 (6 bases). The CDR3 totals 17 residues. Trimming stripped 0 bases from V and 0 bases from J, with 12 bases between. CDR1 is SGHVS, CDR2 FQNEAQ, per germline. CDR3 DNA: TGTGCCAGCAGCTTAGCTGCGGGGGCCTTCTCTGGAAACACCATATATTTT. Translation gives CASSLAAGAFSGNTIYF.

This clonotype has a single count. The V call is TRBV5-5, the J call TRBJ2-1; D call uncertain. The CDR3 is made up of 13 amino acids. V was pared by 2 bases and J by 6 bases, with 9 bases between. Germline assignment: CDR1 SGHKS and CDR2 YYEKEE (reference sequence). In nucleotides, the CDR3 is TGTGCCAGCAGCTTAGGTAATGTCAATGAGCAGTTCTTC. This sequence encodes CASSLGNVNEQFF.

The V gene is TRBV20-1, the J gene TRBJ2-1, with a possible D match to TRBD1 (5 bases). The CDR3 runs to 14 residues. Trimming shortened V by 3 bases and J by 5 bases, and 14 bases separated the two germline ends. Germline loops: CDR1 DFQATT, CDR2 SNEGSKA (reference sequence). The CDR3 loop is CSASGAGLNNEQFF. CDR3 bases: TGCAGTGCTAGCGGTGCAGGGCTCAACAATGAGCAGTTCTTC.

Ten or more counts support this clonotype. The gene calls are TRBV7-9 and TRBJ1-1, with D perhaps TRBD1 (5 bases). With 6 bases removed from V and 2 bases from J, the gap between germline ends came to 16 bases. The CDR3 is 15 amino acids. From germline, CDR1 is SEHNR and CDR2 FQNEAQ (reference sequence). CDR3 region: CASSLRQRGNTEAFF. In DNA form, the CDR3 reads TGTGCCAGCAGTTTGAGGCAGAGGGGAAACACTGAAGCTTTCTTT.

This clonotype was seen a few times. The chain links TRBV5-1 to TRBJ2-3; TRBD1 matches at 7 bases. Trimming removed 5 bases from V and 2 bases from J; junction bases left unmatched: 5. This CDR3 contains 14 residues. The V gene's germline CDR1 is SGHRS and CDR2 YFSETQ. DNA for the CDR3: TGCGCCAGCAGTCCCGGGACAGTCACAGATACGCAGTATTTT. Translating it yields CASSPGTVTDTQYF.

This clonotype was detected ten times or more. The chain couples TRBV11-2 to TRBJ2-3, with 9 bases fitting TRBD1. The V and J ends lost 2 bases and 4 bases, in that order; junction bases with no gene match: 13. This CDR3 spans 18 amino acids. CDR1 is SGHAT and CDR2 is FQNNGV in the germline V gene. Here the CDR3 DNA reads TGTGCCAGCAGCTTAACACACAGGGGGCAATATGTGGCAGATACGCAGTATTTT. Translation: CASSLTHRGQYVADTQYF.

The J gene is TRBJ2-1, the V gene TRBV10-2, with 7 bases identical to TRBD1. The V and J ends lost 6 bases and 4 bases, in that order; junction bases with no gene match: 9. The CDR3 loop spans 15 amino acids. The V gene's germline CDR1 is WSHSY and CDR2 SAAADI. CDR3 nucleotide sequence: TGCGCCAGCAGGTTAATAGGGGGCTCGTACAATGAGCAGTTCTTC. This translates into CASRLIGGSYNEQFF.

This clonotype came up a few times. This chain connects TRBV7-9 to TRBJ2-5; tentatively, D is TRBD2 (6 bases). There are 15 residues in the CDR3. V lost 5 bases, J lost 4 bases, and 17 bases lay in between. CDR1 and CDR2 from the germline V gene are SEHNR and FQNEAQ (reference sequence). The CDR3 loop reads CASSPRGDGGETQYF. Written as DNA, the CDR3 is TGTGCCAGCAGCCCGCGTGGAGACGGGGGAGAGACCCAGTACTTC.

Only a few counts were recorded for this clonotype. This rearrangement joins TRBV29-1 to TRBJ1-5, with TRBD1 matching over 8 bases. J gave up 5 bases and V 6 bases, and 6 bases lay outside the gene matches. This CDR3 comprises 13 residues. Germline V lookup: CDR1 SQVTM, CDR2 ANQGSEA. In DNA, the CDR3 is TGCAGCGTGCAGGGGGCCAGGGATCAGCCCCAGCATTTT. Its protein product is CSVQGARDQPQHF.

The rearrangement uses TRBV5-1 and TRBJ2-3, with D perhaps matching TRBD1 (6 bases). Germline CDR1 and CDR2: SGHRS and YFSETQ. V shed 0 bases and J shed 4 bases, with 12 bases lying between them. The CDR3 consists of 15 residues. The CDR3 DNA follows: TGCGCCAGCAGCTTGGAAACCGAGGGGGCAGATACGCAGTATTTT. Translating it yields CASSLETEGADTQYF. Full variable domain (outside the CDR3, taken from reference TRBV5-1 and TRBJ2-3): KAGVTQTPRYLIKTRGQQVTLSCSPISGHRSVSWYQQTPGQGLQFLFEYFSETQRNKGNFPGRFSGRQFSNSRSEMNVSTLELGDSALYLCASSLETEGADTQYFGPGTRLTVL.

Ten or more counts support this clonotype. The V and J genes are TRBV29-1 and TRBJ2-1; maybe TRBD1 (8 bases). Deletions cut 4 bases from V and 7 bases from J, with 17 bases between. Looked up from germline, CDR1 is SQVTM and CDR2 is ANQGSEA. This CDR3 contains 14 residues. CDR3 loop: CSVGGGTGSNEQFF. The CDR3 DNA is TGCAGCGTTGGGGGAGGGACAGGTTCTAATGAGCAGTTCTTC.

This clonotype appeared many times. V gene TRBV7-9 combines with J gene TRBJ2-1; TRBD2 matches at 7 bases. V lost 1 base and J lost 8; bases outside the gene matches: 5. The CDR3 consists of 14 residues. Per the germline V gene, CDR1 is SEHNR and CDR2 is FQNEAQ (reference sequence). CDR3 nucleotide sequence: TGTGCCAGCAGCTTAGACGCAGGGAGGGATGAGCAGTTCTTC. The encoded protein is CASSLDAGRDEQFF.

The chain couples TRBV15 to TRBJ2-6; no clear D. V was shortened by 2 bases and J by 0 bases, with 5 bases between the two germline ends. The CDR3 contains 15 residues. Germline CDR1 is LNHNV and CDR2 is YYDKDF (reference sequence). The CDR3 reads CATSRWGSGANVLTF. CDR3 DNA: TGTGCCACCAGCAGATGGGGCTCTGGGGCCAACGTCCTGACTTTC.

The V call is TRBV3-1, the J call TRBJ2-1; the D gene is possibly TRBD2 (5 bases). Trimming removed 1 base from V and 0 bases from J, with 10 bases in between. The CDR3 is 16 amino acids. Looked up from germline, CDR1 is LGHDT and CDR2 is YNNKEL (reference sequence). The CDR3 sequence: CASSQGGRSSYNEQFF. Written as DNA, the CDR3 is TGTGCCAGCAGCCAAGGCGGGCGAAGCTCCTACAATGAGCAGTTCTTC.

V usage is TRBV19 and J usage is TRBJ2-1; 9 positions match TRBD1. The germline V gene encodes CDR1 LNHDA and CDR2 SQIVND (reference sequence). With V trimmed by 1 base and J by 4 bases, 14 bases remained unmatched. The CDR3 has 19 residues. The CDR3 DNA reads as TGTGCCAGTAGTATAGGTCGAACGGGACAGGGAGCAATTTACAATGAGCAGTTCTTC. Amino acids: CASSIGRTGQGAIYNEQFF.